Reported below is one T cell receptor (beta chain). The source of the sample is a study of blood T cell repertoires in COVID-19. Produced via immunoSEQ multiplex PCR; TCRdb's table is partial and in-frame only. The table lists about 200,000 clones, more than 80% of them singletons. Germline-derived CDR1 and CDR2 are SGDLS and YYNGEE. CDR3 length equals 15 residues. The V end was cut by 1 base, the J end by 5 bases, with 12 bases between. The sequenced sample was PBMCs or T cells enriched from blood (not recorded which). The clonotype comes from a woman aged 18-29 years who had recovered from COVID-19. V gene TRBV9 combines with J gene TRBJ2-2, with D maybe TRBD2 (6 bases). CDR3 region: CASSVKSGRTGELFF. The CDR3 nucleotides are TGTGCCAGCAGCGTAAAGTCAGGGAGGACCGGGGAGCTGTTTTTT.